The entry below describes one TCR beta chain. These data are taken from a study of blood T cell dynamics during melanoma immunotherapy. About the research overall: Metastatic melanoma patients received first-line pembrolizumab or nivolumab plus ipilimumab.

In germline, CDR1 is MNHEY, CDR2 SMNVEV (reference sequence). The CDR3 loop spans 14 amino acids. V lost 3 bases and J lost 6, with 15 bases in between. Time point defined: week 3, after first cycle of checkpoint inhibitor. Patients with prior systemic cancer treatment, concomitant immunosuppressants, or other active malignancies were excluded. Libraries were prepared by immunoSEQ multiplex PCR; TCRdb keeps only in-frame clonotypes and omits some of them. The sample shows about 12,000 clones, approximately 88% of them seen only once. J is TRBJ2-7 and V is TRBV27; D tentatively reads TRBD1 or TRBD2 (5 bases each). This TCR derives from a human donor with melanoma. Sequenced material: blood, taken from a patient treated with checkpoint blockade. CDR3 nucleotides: TGTGCCAGCAGTTTTTCTGTGAGGGGACGCGAGCAGTACTTC. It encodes CASSFSVRGREQYF.